Each of the 3 T cell receptor beta chains below was sequenced from the same sample in a study of T cells in Graves' hyperthyroidism and ophthalmopathy. TCR beta CDR3 sequences were amplified from RNA transcripts. First-round RT-PCR of the TCR CDR3 relied on the HTBI primer set. TCRdb analysed the multiplex PCR reads with MiXCR anew, one entry per CDR3 protein. In the table there are about 510,000 distinct CDR3 sequences, approximately 48% of which are singletons. The material sequenced was peripheral blood or thyroid tissue (not recorded which). These receptor sequences come from an adult woman with Graves' disease, either hyperthyroidism or ophthalmopathy (not recorded which).

In this sample, this clonotype turned up many times. The chain recombines TRBV7-9 with TRBJ1-1; D is unresolved. V lost 7 bases, J lost 5 bases, and 20 bases lay in between. There are 15 residues in the CDR3. From germline, CDR1 is SEHNR and CDR2 FQNEAQ (reference sequence). For the CDR3, the DNA is TGTGCCAGCAACTCACCGGGAATAGGATTGACTGAAGCTTTCTTT. Translated, it gives CASNSPGIGLTEAFF.

A few counts support this clonotype. At one end, the junction sequence differs from germline, possibly due to a read error. The chain joins TRBV6-5 to TRBJ2-5, with TRBD2 identical over 7 bases. CDR3 length: 15 residues. The germline CDR1 and CDR2 sequences are MNHEY and SVGAGI. The CDR3 sequence is CASSDTGRPVETQYF. CDR3 bases: TGCGCCAGCAGTGATACCGGGAGGCCGGTAGAGACCCAGTACTTC.

This clonotype appeared many times. V is TRBV20-1 and J is TRBJ1-4; D remains ambiguous. V shed 0 bases and J shed 11 bases, with 10 bases lying between them. Looked up from germline, CDR1 is DFQATT and CDR2 is SNEGSKA (reference sequence). This CDR3 contains 12 residues. The CDR3 DNA reads as TGCAGTGCTAGAGATCAAGTACGGAAACTGTTTTTT. Translation gives CSARDQVRKLFF.